The clone carrying this T cell receptor beta chain was counted once. This specimen includes other DNA sequences encoding the same CDR3. Blood specimens came from baseline, cycle 4 day 1, and cycle 7 day 1. Trimming shortened V by 6 bases and J by 0 bases, and 11 bases separated the two germline ends. Germline CDR1 reads MNHEY; CDR2 reads SVGAGI. This CDR3 is 14 amino acids long. TCRdb's table, derived via immunoSEQ multiplex PCR, lists solely in-frame clones and lacks some. The sample carries approximately 70,000 clones, 75% to 85% recorded once. These data originate in a study of OX40 agonist ivuxolimab in advanced cancers.

The material sequenced was CD4+ or CD8+ T cells sorted from blood, taken in a trial of the OX40 agonist ivuxolimab. The V call is TRBV6-5, the J call TRBJ1-1; D unresolved. The TCR sequence derives from an adult with an advanced solid tumor such as melanoma, head and neck, liver or kidney cancer. The CDR3 coding sequence is TGTGCCAGCAGGAACAGATACATGAACACTGAAGCTTTCTTT. Its translation: CASRNRYMNTEAFF.